Following are 31 T cell receptor beta chains from one sample sequenced in a study of read filtering for tumor transcriptome and immune sequencing. From 400 to 450 ng of RNA, a library with molecular barcoded alpha/delta and beta/gamma adaptors was made. MiXCR, applied by TCRdb to the reads, yields one record per CDR3 protein. This sample has some 50,000 distinct CDR3 sequences, with around 21% found just once. Material for sequencing was a population of CD138-negative cells sorted from bone marrow. The receptors stem from a donor at least 40 years old with multiple myeloma.

This clonotype was detected ten times or more. J is TRBJ2-1 and V is TRBV7-9; 7 bases are shared with TRBD2. The germline CDR1 and CDR2 sequences are SEHNR and FQNEAQ (reference sequence). CDR3 size: 16 residues. Unmatched junction bases numbered 7, after V lost 1 base and J lost 4 bases. The CDR3 nucleotides are TGTGCCAGCAGCTTAGTGCCAGCGGGGACTTACAATGAGCAGTTCTTC. This encodes CASSLVPAGTYNEQFF. Based on the CDR3 plus reference TRBV7-9 and TRBJ2-1, the full variable domain is DTGVSQNPRHKITKRGQNVTFRCDPISEHNRLYWYRQTLGQGPEFLTYFQNEAQLEKSRLLSDRFSAERPKGSFSTLEIQRTEQGDSAMYLCASSLVPAGTYNEQFFGPGTRLTVL.

This clonotype was picked up many times. The chain carries TRBV6-1 and TRBJ2-1; no definite D call. The germline CDR1 and CDR2 sequences are MNHNS and SASEGT. CDR3 length equals 14 residues. V dropped 1 base and J dropped 5 bases, with 9 bases sitting between them. DNA of the CDR3: TGTGCCAGCAGTGAAGTACCTAGTAACAATGAGCAGTTCTTC. Translated: CASSEVPSNNEQFF.

Many counts were recorded for this clonotype. The chain couples TRBV11-2 to TRBJ2-5; 8 bases are shared with TRBD1. The CDR3 is made up of 13 amino acids. V trimming: 5 bases; J trimming: 2 bases; junction bases outside the gene matches: 1. CDR1 is SGHAT, CDR2 FQNNGV, per germline. CDR3 DNA: TGTGCCAGCAGCCGGGACAGGCAAGAGACCCAGTACTTC. It specifies CASSRDRQETQYF.

In this sample, this clonotype turned up many times. The rearrangement links TRBV29-1 to TRBJ2-2; 7 nucleotides agree with TRBD2. Germline loops: CDR1 SQVTM, CDR2 ANQGSEA. The CDR3 extends over 14 amino acids. Trimming took 4 bases from V and 4 from J; bases not matched to a gene: 6. The CDR3 DNA reads as TGCAGCGTTGCTTGGCGGGAGAGCACCGGGGAGCTGTTTTTT. Residues: CSVAWRESTGELFF.

This chain links TRBV6-2 or TRBV6-3 with TRBJ2-6; 7 bases fit TRBD2. V was pared by 10 bases and J by 0 bases, with 9 bases of the junction left unmatched. Germline assignment: CDR1 MNHEY and CDR2 SVGEGT. This CDR3 spans 16 amino acids. CDR3 bases: TGTGCCACCCGGGTAGCGGGCGCCTCTGGGGCCAACGTCCTGACTTTC. Translation: CATRVAGASGANVLTF.

DNA for the CDR3: TGCAGTGCTAGATCGGCCCTTCCCAATGAAAAACTGTTTTTT. Its protein product is CSARSALPNEKLFF. The chain employs TRBV20-1 and TRBJ1-4; D is ambiguous. Trimming removed 2 bases at V and 5 bases at J, with 12 bases between. Germline CDR1 and CDR2: DFQATT and SNEGSKA (reference sequence). The CDR3 is 14 residues long.

This sequence joins TRBV4-3 and TRBJ1-1; TRBD1 matches at 12 bases. Germline V gene data show CDR1 as LGHNA and CDR2 as YSLEER. This CDR3 comprises 18 residues. With 0 bases clipped from V and 3 bases from J, the junction kept 8 bases outside the gene matches. The chain's CDR3 is CASSQEVGQGAWYTEAFF. The CDR3, as DNA: TGCGCCAGCAGCCAAGAAGTGGGACAGGGGGCCTGGTACACTGAAGCTTTCTTT.

For this clonotype: This may be a read error: a much more frequent sequence differs by one nucleotide. The chain is built from TRBV14 and TRBJ2-1; 7 bases match TRBD2. Germline CDR1 and CDR2: SGHDN and FVKESK. The ends lost 1 base at V and 0 bases at J; junction bases unmatched: 6. This CDR3 region has 17 residues. The CDR3 loop reads CASSQALAVNSYNEQFF. The CDR3 DNA follows: TGTGCCAGCAGCCAAGCTCTAGCGGTCAACTCCTACAATGAGCAGTTCTTC.

This clonotype occurred many times. This CDR3 is CASSYPLAGGPHNLDEQFF. The CDR3 DNA follows: TGTGCCAGCAGTTACCCCCTAGCGGGAGGCCCCCACAATTTGGATGAGCAGTTCTTC. The rearrangement links TRBV6-2 or TRBV6-3 to TRBJ2-1; 11 bases align to TRBD2. The V and J ends lost 2 bases and 8 bases, in that order; junction bases with no gene match: 17. Germline V gives CDR1 MNHEY, CDR2 SVGEGT. There are 19 residues in the CDR3.

This chain uses TRBV6-5 with TRBJ1-1; unclear D gene. The CDR3 is 14 residues long. The ends were cut back, 5 bases at V and 5 bases at J, with 15 bases in the middle. Germline V gives CDR1 MNHEY, CDR2 SVGAGI. In DNA form, the CDR3 reads TGTGCCAGCAGTCTCCGGGCCGCTGGGACTGAAGCTTTCTTT. It specifies CASSLRAAGTEAFF.

With regard to this clonotype: Just one base apart from a much larger clone, this may be a read error. This chain connects TRBV11-2 to TRBJ2-7; unclear D gene. The germline V gene encodes CDR1 SGHAT and CDR2 FQNNGV. This CDR3 contains 15 residues. The ends were cut back, 5 bases at V and 9 bases at J, with 23 bases in the middle. The CDR3 DNA reads as TGTGCCAGCAGCCCCCGTGGGTCAATCGCCATCGGGCAGTACTTC. Translated, it gives CASSPRGSIAIGQYF.

The table lists this clonotype with many counts. The chain joins TRBV24-1 to TRBJ2-3; TRBD2 matches 13 bases. The germline V gene encodes CDR1 KGHDR and CDR2 SFDVKD. The CDR3 has 16 residues. V shed 4 bases, J shed 5 bases, and the junction held 5 bases outside the gene matches. The CDR3 region is CATSDPTSGRLDTQYF. CDR3 bases: TGTGCCACCAGTGACCCGACTAGCGGGAGGCTAGATACGCAGTATTTT.

Worth noting for this clonotype: An end of the junction differs from the germline gene, which may be a read error. This rearrangement joins TRBV12-3 or TRBV12-4 to TRBJ1-1; D unresolved. This CDR3 has 14 residues. CDR3 in DNA: TGCGCCAGCAGCCCCGGCTCGGGAAACACTGAAGCTTTCTTT. Translation gives CASSPGSGNTEAFF.

Many counts were recorded for this clonotype. V usage is TRBV3-1 and J usage is TRBJ2-3; weak D call: TRBD2 (6 bases). V was trimmed by 2 bases and J by 3 bases, leaving 12 bases between them. This CDR3 spans 15 amino acids. CDR1 is LGHDT and CDR2 is YNNKEL in the germline V gene (reference sequence). The CDR3 region has the DNA TGTGCCAGCAGCCAACCGGGACTCACTACAGATACGCAGTATTTT. Its translation is CASSQPGLTTDTQYF.

This clonotype was observed at least ten times. For the CDR3, the DNA is TGTGCCAGCAACACGGACAGGTTCTTCTACGAGCAGTACTTC. It is translated as CASNTDRFFYEQYF. The V call is TRBV28, the J call TRBJ2-7, with TRBD1 matching over 7 bases. The CDR3 loop spans 14 amino acids. Germline V lookup: CDR1 MDHEN, CDR2 SYDVKM. J gave up 3 bases and V 7 bases, and 9 bases lay outside the gene matches.

This chain connects TRBV5-1 to TRBJ1-1, with 7 bases fitting TRBD1. Germline CDR1 reads SGHRS; CDR2 reads YFSETQ. Losses at the gene ends were 0 bases for V and 5 bases for J; bases not matched to a gene: 4. The CDR3 runs to 14 residues. The CDR3 DNA is TGCGCCAGCAGCTTGGCAGGGGGGAGGACTGAAGCTTTCTTT. Translated: CASSLAGGRTEAFF.

This clonotype occurred many times. The chain uses TRBV30 and TRBJ2-7; D gene uncertain. Germline V CDR1 and CDR2: GTSNPN, SVGIG (reference sequence). Between the trimmed V and J ends, which lost 1 base and 2 bases, there was a span of 9 bases. The CDR3 is 13 residues long. CDR3 in amino acids: CAWSEASTYEQYF. The CDR3 nucleotides read TGTGCCTGGAGTGAGGCGAGCACCTACGAGCAGTACTTC.

In this sample, this clonotype turned up many times. V usage is TRBV7-2 and J usage is TRBJ2-1; 7 bases line up with TRBD2. This CDR3 has 15 amino acids. Germline CDR1 reads SGHTA; CDR2 reads FQGNSA. Losses at the gene ends were 5 bases for V and 5 bases for J; bases not matched to a gene: 9. For the CDR3, the DNA is TGTGCCAGCAGCGCCGGGGCTAGCGGACACAATGAGCAGTTCTTC. It yields the protein CASSAGASGHNEQFF.

At least ten counts were recorded for this clonotype. The V and J genes are TRBV9 and TRBJ2-5; 10 nucleotides agree with TRBD1. CDR1 is SGDLS, CDR2 YYNGEE, per germline. Trimming at V came to 3 bases and at J to 5 bases, leaving 7 bases not matched to a gene. There are 15 residues in the CDR3. The CDR3 loop is CASSAGTGDVETQYF. In DNA, the CDR3 is TGTGCCAGCAGCGCCGGGACAGGGGATGTGGAGACCCAGTACTTC.

Concerning this clonotype itself: Being one base from a much bigger clone, this may be a read error. No conserved phenylalanine or tryptophan ends this CDR3, so it is likely a read error. The chain is built from TRBV6-2 or TRBV6-3 and TRBJ2-1; perhaps TRBD2 as D (6 bases). The CDR3 consists of 12 residues. Germline V gene lookup returns CDR1 MNHEY and CDR2 SVGEGT. Trimming took 8 bases from V and 8 from J, leaving 13 bases between them. CDR3 DNA sequence: TGTGCCAGCTCCCAGACTAGGGATGAGCAGTTCTAC. Its translation: CASSQTRDEQFY.

This clonotype is deemed medium-sized. The chain employs TRBV6-2 or TRBV6-3 and TRBJ2-2, with TRBD1 matching over 10 bases. Trimming took 6 bases from V and 3 from J; bases not matched to a gene: 4. The CDR3 has 15 residues. The germline V gene encodes CDR1 MNHEY and CDR2 SVGEGT. The CDR3 DNA is TGTGCCAGCAGCCCCGGGACAGGGGACACCGGGGAGCTGTTTTTT. It specifies CASSPGTGDTGELFF.

This clonotype was recorded many times. The chain carries TRBV2 and TRBJ2-7; TRBD2 matches at 11 bases. With 5 bases clipped from V and 4 bases from J, the junction kept 4 bases outside the gene matches. The germline gives CDR1 SNHLY, CDR2 FYNNEI. CDR3 size: 14 residues. The CDR3 DNA reads as TGTGCCAGCAGTCCAAGGACTAGCGGGTACGAGCAGTACTTC. Amino acid sequence: CASSPRTSGYEQYF.

This clonotype was seen repeatedly, ten times or more. This sequence joins TRBV7-2 and TRBJ2-7, with 14 bases identical to TRBD2. The CDR3 loop spans 21 amino acids. Germline CDR1 is SGHTA and CDR2 is FQGNSA. Germline trimming cut 3 bases from V and 3 bases from J; bases unmatched to any gene: 19. The CDR3 region is CASSLSPPRVTSGRGYYEQYF. As DNA, the CDR3 is TGTGCCAGCAGCTTGTCCCCCCCCCGGGTGACTAGCGGGAGGGGGTACTACGAGCAGTACTTC.

To note about this clonotype: One base away lies a much larger clone, so this may be a sequencing read error. The chain links TRBV29-1 to TRBJ2-7, with 8 bases identical to TRBD1. The CDR3 totals 14 residues. Trimming at V came to 1 base and at J to 4 bases, leaving 6 bases not matched to a gene. CDR1 is SQVTM, CDR2 ANQGSEA, per germline. The CDR3 nucleotides read TGCAGCGTTGAAGCGTCAGGGGGCCGGTACGAGCAGTACTTC. Encoded protein: CSVEASGGRYEQYF.

In its sample, this clonotype was seen many times. The chain is built from TRBV4-3 and TRBJ1-1; D is ambiguous. V shed 0 bases and J shed 9 bases, with 5 bases lying between them. Germline lookup yields CDR1 LGHNA and CDR2 YSLEER. The CDR3 contains 11 residues. The chain's CDR3 is CASSQEGKAFF. CDR3 bases: TGCGCCAGCAGCCAAGAAGGGAAAGCTTTCTTT.

A word on this clonotype: Mismatch with germline at one junction end may stem from a read error. The V and J genes are TRBV3-1 and TRBJ2-2; 14 bases match TRBD2. Germline V gene sequence: CDR1 LGHDT, CDR2 YNNKEL (reference sequence). There are 16 residues in the CDR3. The DNA of the CDR3 is TGTGCCGGCAGAGCCCGGACTAGCGGGAGGACCGGGGAGCTGTTTTTT. Residues: CAGRARTSGRTGELFF.

The rearrangement joins TRBV28 to TRBJ2-7; 8 bases match TRBD2. This CDR3 is 14 amino acids long. Germline lookup yields CDR1 MDHEN and CDR2 SYDVKM. V trimming: 8 bases; J trimming: 0 bases; junction bases outside the gene matches: 6. CDR3 in DNA: TGTGCCAGCTGCACGGGGGGGAGCTCCTACGAGCAGTACTTC. Translated, it gives CASCTGGSSYEQYF.

This clonotype has ten or more counts. The J gene is TRBJ2-1, the V gene TRBV28; a possible D gene is TRBD1 (6 bases). V dropped 6 bases and J dropped 3 bases, with 12 bases sitting between them. Germline CDR1 reads MDHEN; CDR2 reads SYDVKM. The CDR3 sequence is 14 residues long. CDR3 region: CASSTWTDYNEQFF. In nucleotides, the CDR3 is TGTGCCAGCAGCACTTGGACAGACTACAATGAGCAGTTCTTC.

In this sample, this clonotype turned up a few times. The rearrangement joins TRBV18 to TRBJ1-1; the match to TRBD1 covers 7 bases. The length of the CDR3 is 15 residues. The germline CDR1 and CDR2 sequences are KGHSH and LQKENI. Losses at the gene ends were 1 base for V and 3 bases for J; bases not matched to a gene: 5. DNA of the CDR3: TGTGCCAGCTCACCACGACAGGGTCGGGACACTGAAGCTTTCTTT. Translating gives CASSPRQGRDTEAFF.

This clonotype showed up many times. The DNA for the CDR3 is TGCAGCGTTGAAATGGGGCCCTCCTACGAGCAGTACTTC. This sequence encodes CSVEMGPSYEQYF. The V gene is TRBV29-1, the J gene TRBJ2-7; TRBD1 is a possible D gene (5 bases). The CDR3 loop spans 13 amino acids. Trimming pared 2 bases from V and 0 bases from J, leaving 8 bases between. The germline V gene has CDR1 SQVTM and CDR2 ANQGSEA.

Notes on this clonotype: A much more abundant neighbour one base away suggests this may be a read error. This CDR3 is missing its conserved last phenylalanine or tryptophan, likely due to a read error. This rearrangement joins TRBV24-1 to TRBJ2-2, with TRBD2 as a possible D gene (6 bases). CDR1 KGHDR and CDR2 SFDVKD come from the germline V gene. Between the trimmed V and J ends, which lost 10 bases and 4 bases, there was a span of 12 bases. This CDR3 is 13 amino acids long. The CDR3 region has the DNA TGTGCCACGGAAGGAGGGCCCACCGGGGAGCTGTTTTCT. Its translation: CATEGGPTGELFS.